The rows below give T cell receptor beta chains drawn from one sample of a study of CD8 T cells in ankylosing spondylitis. Via MiXCR, TCRdb re-called the 5' RACE reads, giving one row per CDR3 protein. The table records roughly 230,000 distinct CDR3 sequences, 15% to 20% of them present only once. Input material: blood, either unsorted or a sorted T cell fraction (not recorded which). The receptors come from a male donor with ankylosing spondylitis or in good health (not recorded which). Both conserved end residues are part of each CDR3. D genes are given only for firm matches. Clone size is given for some rows only: seen once, a few or many times, or a class if the clone is expanded.

v_gene	d_gene	abundance	j_gene	CDR3aa	CDR3nt
TRBV24-1	TRBD2	few	TRBJ2-5	CATSDPLAEQETQYF	TGTGCCACCAGTGACCCCCTAGCGGAACAAGAGACCCAGTACTTC
TRBV7-9	.	few	TRBJ2-7	CASSSTLAAPSYEQYF	TGTGCCAGCAGCTCTACGTTAGCGGCTCCTTCCTACGAGCAGTACTTC
TRBV19	TRBD1	few	TRBJ2-1	CASSWTGGENEQFF	TGTGCCAGTAGTTGGACAGGGGGAGAAAATGAGCAGTTCTTC
TRBV2	.	.	TRBJ2-3	CASRETWADTQYF	TGTGCCAGCAGAGAAACTTGGGCAGATACGCAGTATTTT
TRBV5-1	.	few	TRBJ2-7	CASSLNAESYEQYF	TGCGCCAGCAGCTTGAATGCGGAATCCTACGAGCAGTACTTC
TRBV12-5	.	few	TRBJ1-5	CASGRTGNQPQHF	TGTGCTAGTGGCCGTACAGGGAATCAGCCCCAGCATTTT
TRBV29-1	TRBD1	many	TRBJ2-3	CSVETGEDSTDTQYF	TGCAGCGTTGAGACAGGGGAGGATAGCACAGATACGCAGTATTTT
TRBV28	TRBD1	.	TRBJ2-1	CASSPHWDRGDNEQFF	TGTGCCAGCAGCCCCCATTGGGACAGGGGGGACAATGAGCAGTTCTTC
TRBV6-1	.	few	TRBJ1-1	CASRVRVSTPMNTEAFF	TGTGCCAGCAGAGTAAGGGTCTCGACACCTATGAACACTGAAGCTTTCTTT
TRBV10-3	.	.	TRBJ2-3	CAISEPAGETSTDTQYF	TGTGCCATCAGTGAGCCTGCTGGGGAAACTAGCACAGATACGCAGTATTTT
TRBV27	.	.	TRBJ2-5	CASSLSASEETQYF	TGTGCCAGCAGTTTATCGGCTAGCGAAGAGACCCAGTACTTC
TRBV7-9	.	.	TRBJ1-1	CASTRTDGDTEAFF	TGTGCCAGCACGAGGACGGACGGGGACACTGAAGCTTTCTTT
TRBV11-2	.	few	TRBJ2-7	CASSLDDPPVYEQYF	TGTGCCAGCAGCTTAGATGACCCACCTGTTTACGAGCAGTACTTC
TRBV4-3	.	.	TRBJ1-1	CASSQDLGTVNTEAFF	TGCGCCAGCAGCCAAGATCTTGGGACGGTGAACACTGAAGCTTTCTTT
TRBV2	.	few	TRBJ1-5	CASRTTYSNQPQHF	TGTGCCAGCAGGACGACCTACAGCAATCAGCCCCAGCATTTT
TRBV6-5	.	.	TRBJ2-7	CASSYQPGPPGEQYF	TGTGCCAGCAGTTACCAGCCGGGACCCCCGGGCGAGCAGTACTTC
TRBV20-1	TRBD2	many	TRBJ2-2	CSARTSGRALNTGELFF	TGCAGTGCTAGGACTAGCGGGAGAGCACTGAACACCGGGGAGCTGTTTTTT
TRBV7-2	.	few	TRBJ2-7	CASSPRDSAIHEQYF	TGTGCCAGCAGCCCCCGGGACTCGGCGATCCACGAGCAGTACTTC
TRBV6-4	TRBD1	many	TRBJ1-5	CASSDGTDNQPQHF	TGTGCCAGCAGTGACGGGACAGACAATCAGCCCCAGCATTTT
TRBV12-3/TRBV12-4	.	few	TRBJ1-5	CASSSRALDQPQHF	TGTGCCAGCAGTTCTAGGGCCCTAGATCAGCCCCAGCATTTT
TRBV4-1	TRBD2	few	TRBJ2-2	CASSHNLAGDTGELFF	TGCGCCAGCAGCCACAACCTAGCGGGAGACACCGGGGAGCTGTTTTTT
TRBV5-1	TRBD2	few	TRBJ2-5	CASSLELAGKETQYF	TGCGCCAGCAGCTTGGAGCTAGCGGGCAAAGAGACCCAGTACTTC
TRBV10-3	.	.	TRBJ1-1	CATSAGGLSTEAFF	TGTGCCACCTCCGCGGGAGGGCTCTCCACTGAAGCTTTCTTT
TRBV12-3/TRBV12-4	.	.	TRBJ2-5	CASSPTGETETQYF	TGTGCCAGCAGCCCCACCGGGGAAACAGAGACCCAGTACTTC
TRBV20-1	TRBD1	many	TRBJ2-7	CSAFRDRLTYEQYF	TGCAGTGCTTTCCGGGACAGGCTCACCTACGAGCAGTACTTC
TRBV24-1	.	many	TRBJ2-2	CATSDSANTGELFF	TGTGCCACCAGTGATTCAGCGAACACCGGGGAGCTGTTTTTT
TRBV21-1	.	.	TRBJ2-1	CASTLSHNEQFF	TGTGCCAGCACCCTAAGTCATAATGAGCAGTTCTTC
TRBV12-3/TRBV12-4	.	many	TRBJ2-7	CASSLSGRPYEQYF	TGTGCCAGCAGTTTATCGGGCCGGCCCTACGAGCAGTACTTC
TRBV9	.	.	TRBJ2-5	CASSVGGQGQETQYF	TGTGCCAGCAGCGTAGGGGGGCAGGGGCAAGAGACCCAGTACTTC
TRBV7-9	.	many	TRBJ2-7	CASGYEQYF	TGTGCCAGCGGCTACGAGCAGTACTTC
TRBV29-1	.	many	TRBJ1-4	CSVKPGGEKLFF	TGCAGCGTCAAGCCCGGAGGTGAAAAACTGTTTTTT
TRBV20-1	TRBD1	many	TRBJ1-6	CSAQPLETGISSPLHF	TGCAGTGCACAACCGCTAGAGACAGGGATAAGTTCACCCCTCCACTTT
TRBV7-9	TRBD1	few	TRBJ1-2	CASSLGPGTVNYGYTF	TGTGCCAGCAGCTTAGGCCCCGGGACAGTGAACTATGGCTACACCTTC
TRBV29-1	TRBD2	many	TRBJ2-1	CSVVLAGGNEQFF	TGCAGCGTTGTACTAGCGGGAGGCAATGAGCAGTTCTTC
TRBV7-2	.	.	TRBJ2-3	CASSPGRRTDTQYF	TGTGCCAGCAGCCCTGGGAGGCGGACAGATACGCAGTATTTT
TRBV7-9	.	.	TRBJ2-1	CASSLAQGDNEQFF	TGTGCCAGCAGCTTAGCCCAGGGTGATAATGAGCAGTTCTTC
TRBV4-3	TRBD1	.	TRBJ2-1	CASSRTQGLNEQFF	TGCGCCAGCAGCCGAACACAGGGGCTAAATGAGCAGTTCTTC
TRBV29-1	.	.	TRBJ2-1	CSVAGRSSYNEQFF	TGCAGCGTTGCCGGACGGAGCTCCTACAATGAGCAGTTCTTC
TRBV5-6	.	.	TRBJ2-7	CASSLWGASRWEQYF	TGTGCCAGCAGCTTATGGGGGGCGTCCAGATGGGAGCAGTACTTC